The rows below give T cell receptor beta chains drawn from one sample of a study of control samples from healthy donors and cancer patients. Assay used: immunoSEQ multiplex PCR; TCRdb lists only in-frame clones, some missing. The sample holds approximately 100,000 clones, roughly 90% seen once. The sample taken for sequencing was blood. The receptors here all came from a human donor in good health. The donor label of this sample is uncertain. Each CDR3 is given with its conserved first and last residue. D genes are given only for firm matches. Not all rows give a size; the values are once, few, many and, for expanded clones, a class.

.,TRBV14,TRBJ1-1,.,CASSQEGGVNTEAFF,TGTGCCAGCAGCCAAGAAGGGGGAGTGAACACTGAAGCTTTCTTT
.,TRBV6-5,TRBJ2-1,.,CASREDSYNEQFF,TGTGCCAGCAGAGAGGATTCCTACAATGAGCAGTTCTTC
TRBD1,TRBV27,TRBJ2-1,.,CASSSVTGFTYNEQFF,TGTGCCAGCAGTTCCGTGACAGGGTTCACCTACAATGAGCAGTTCTTC
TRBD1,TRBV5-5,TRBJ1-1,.,CAGSLGTGYIGAFF,TGTGCCGGCAGCTTGGGGACAGGATACATCGGGGCTTTCTTT
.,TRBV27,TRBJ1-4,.,CASSLRGLNEKLFF,TGTGCCAGCAGTTTACGGGGACTAAATGAAAAACTGTTTTTT
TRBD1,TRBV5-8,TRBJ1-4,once,CASRFRDRAGKLFF,TGTGCCAGCAGATTCCGGGACAGGGCTGGAAAACTGTTTTTT
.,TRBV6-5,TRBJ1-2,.,CASSYDSTYGYTF,TGTGCCAGCAGTTACGACAGCACCTATGGCTACACCTTC
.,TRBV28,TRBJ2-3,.,CASSLVRGGTDTQYF,TGTGCCAGCAGTCTTGTCCGGGGTGGCACAGATACGCAGTATTTT
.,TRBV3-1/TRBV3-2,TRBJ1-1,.,CASSQGRGTEAFF,TGTGCCAGCAGCCAAGGACGGGGTACTGAAGCTTTCTTT
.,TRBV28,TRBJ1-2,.,CASSNNQWGYGYTF,TGTGCCAGCAGTAACAACCAGTGGGGATATGGCTACACCTTC
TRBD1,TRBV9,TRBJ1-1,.,CASSSQEAGKGQDTEAFF,TGTGCCAGCAGCTCCCAGGAGGCAGGCAAAGGACAGGACACTGAAGCTTTCTTT
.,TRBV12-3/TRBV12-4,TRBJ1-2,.,CASSPTAGFGYTF,TGTGCCAGCAGTCCTACGGCGGGGTTTGGCTACACCTTC
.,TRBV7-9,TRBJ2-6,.,CASSLVAGTGANVLTF,TGTGCCAGCAGCTTAGTGGCAGGGACCGGGGCCAACGTCCTGACTTTC
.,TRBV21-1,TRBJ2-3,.,CASSRDRGRSTDTQYF,TGTGCCAGCAGCAGGGACAGGGGGCGCAGCACAGATACGCAGTATTTT
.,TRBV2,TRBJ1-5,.,CASSEYPFRSNQPQHF,TGTGCCAGCAGTGAGTACCCGTTTCGGAGCAATCAGCCCCAGCATTTT
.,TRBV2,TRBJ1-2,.,CASRGSQNYGYTF,TGTGCCAGCAGAGGTAGCCAGAACTATGGCTACACCTTC
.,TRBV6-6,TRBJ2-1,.,CASSLGPPPDEQFF,TGTGCCAGCAGTTTGGGACCGCCTCCGGATGAGCAGTTCTTC
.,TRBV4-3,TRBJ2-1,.,CASSQGLEDSPPNEQFF,TGCGCCAGCAGCCAAGGACTTGAGGACTCCCCGCCCAATGAGCAGTTCTTC
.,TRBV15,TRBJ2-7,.,CATSRQGTYEQYF,TGTGCCACCAGCAGGCAAGGGACCTACGAGCAGTACTTC
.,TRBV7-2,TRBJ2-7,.,CASSLAGIWSSYEQYF,TGTGCCAGCAGCTTAGCGGGAATCTGGAGCTCCTACGAGCAGTACTTC
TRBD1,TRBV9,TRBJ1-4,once,CASSAAGTGSEKLFF,TGTGCCAGCAGCGCCGCGGGGACAGGGTCCGAAAAACTGTTTTTT
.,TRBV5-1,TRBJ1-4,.,CASSSRGGASNEKLFF,TGCGCCAGCAGCTCGAGAGGGGGGGCGAGTAATGAAAAACTGTTTTTT
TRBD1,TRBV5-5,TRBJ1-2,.,CASSLDAGQGSYGYTF,TGTGCCAGCAGCTTGGATGCGGGACAGGGATCCTATGGCTACACCTTC
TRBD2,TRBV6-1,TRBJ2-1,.,CASSALGLAGVSSYNEQFF,TGTGCCAGCAGTGCCCTGGGACTAGCGGGGGTATCATCTTACAATGAGCAGTTCTTC
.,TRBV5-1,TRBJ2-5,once,CASSYSSTSPETQYF,TGCGCCAGCAGCTACTCGTCAACCTCGCCGGAGACCCAGTACTTC
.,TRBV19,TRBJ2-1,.,CASSGGDSFDEQFF,TGTGCCAGTAGTGGGGGGGACAGCTTCGATGAGCAGTTCTTC
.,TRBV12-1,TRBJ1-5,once,CARTRRGYQPQHF,TGTGCCAGAACCCGGCGGGGCTATCAGCCCCAGCATTTT
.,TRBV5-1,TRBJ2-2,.,CASSLEGGANTGELFF,TGCGCCAGCAGCTTGGAGGGGGGCGCGAACACCGGGGAGCTGTTTTTT
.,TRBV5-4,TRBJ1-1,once,CASSFNRDTEAFF,TGTGCCAGCAGCTTCAATCGGGACACTGAAGCTTTCTTT
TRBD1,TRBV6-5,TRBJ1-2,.,CASSGTGGFGYTF,TGTGCCAGCAGCGGGACAGGGGGCTTTGGCTACACCTTC
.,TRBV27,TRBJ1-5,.,CASSLGVPEQPQHF,TGTGCCAGCAGTTTAGGTGTGCCGGAGCAGCCCCAGCATTTT
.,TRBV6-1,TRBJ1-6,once,CASSESGNSPLHF,TGTGCCAGCAGTGAGAGTGGTAATTCACCCCTCCACTTT
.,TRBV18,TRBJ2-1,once,CASSPDQSYEQFF,TGTGCCAGCTCACCAGATCAGAGCTATGAGCAGTTCTTC
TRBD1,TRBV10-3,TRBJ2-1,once,CAISELGAGGNEQFF,TGTGCCATCAGTGAGCTAGGGGCAGGGGGTAATGAGCAGTTCTTC
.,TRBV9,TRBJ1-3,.,CASSVGVTGNTIYF,TGTGCCAGCAGCGTAGGGGTAACTGGAAACACCATATATTTT
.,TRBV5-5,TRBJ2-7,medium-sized,CASSLSVEQYF,TGTGCCAGCAGCCTGAGTGTCGAGCAGTACTTC
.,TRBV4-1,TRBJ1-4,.,CASSTTVNEKLFF,TGCGCCAGCAGCACAACGGTTAATGAAAAACTGTTTTTT
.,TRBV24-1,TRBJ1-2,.,CATSEGQTQGYTF,TGTGCCACCAGTGAGGGACAAACGCAGGGCTACACCTTC
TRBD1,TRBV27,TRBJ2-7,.,CASSRQLDRGDSYEQYF,TGTGCCAGCAGTCGCCAGCTAGACAGGGGCGACTCCTACGAGCAGTACTTC
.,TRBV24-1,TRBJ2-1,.,CATAMGLSLGEQFF,TGTGCCACCGCAATGGGACTCTCATTAGGGGAGCAGTTCTTC
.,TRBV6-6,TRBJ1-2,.,CASRQDSSRGYTF,TGTGCCAGCAGGCAGGACTCCTCACGGGGCTACACCTTC
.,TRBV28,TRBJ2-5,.,CASSPSWSVGTQYF,TGTGCCAGCAGTCCGTCCTGGTCCGTTGGGACCCAGTACTTC
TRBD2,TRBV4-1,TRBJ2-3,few,CASSQDSTGTRGDTQYF,TGCGCCAGCAGCCAAGACTCCACCGGGACTAGGGGGGATACGCAGTATTTT
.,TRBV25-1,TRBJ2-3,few,CASKGGGLTDTQYF,TGTGCCAGCAAGGGTGGCGGGCTCACAGATACGCAGTATTTT
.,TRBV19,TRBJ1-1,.,CASSARSGRMNTEAFF,TGTGCCAGTAGTGCGCGATCTGGACGGATGAACACTGAAGCTTTCTTT
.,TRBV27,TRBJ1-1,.,CASAPGERTEAFF,TGTGCCAGCGCCCCAGGGGAGAGGACTGAAGCTTTCTTT
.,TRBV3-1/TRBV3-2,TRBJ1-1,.,CASSQDRDGTEAFF,TGTGCCAGCAGCCAAGATAGAGACGGCACTGAAGCTTTCTTT
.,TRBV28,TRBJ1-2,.,CASSQGDGYTF,TGTGCCAGCAGCCAAGGAGATGGCTACACCTTC
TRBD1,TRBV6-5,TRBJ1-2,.,CASSYLGQVNYGYTF,TGTGCCAGCAGTTACCTCGGACAGGTTAACTATGGCTACACCTTC
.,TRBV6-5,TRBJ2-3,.,CASRWDATALYTQYF,TGTGCCAGCAGGTGGGACGCGACAGCATTATATACGCAGTATTTT
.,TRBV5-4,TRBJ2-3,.,CASSLEPTSTDTQYF,TGTGCCAGCAGCTTGGAGCCCACTAGCACAGATACGCAGTATTTT
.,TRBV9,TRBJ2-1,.,CASSVPSGAAYNEQFF,TGTGCCAGCAGCGTACCGAGTGGCGCTGCGTACAATGAGCAGTTCTTC